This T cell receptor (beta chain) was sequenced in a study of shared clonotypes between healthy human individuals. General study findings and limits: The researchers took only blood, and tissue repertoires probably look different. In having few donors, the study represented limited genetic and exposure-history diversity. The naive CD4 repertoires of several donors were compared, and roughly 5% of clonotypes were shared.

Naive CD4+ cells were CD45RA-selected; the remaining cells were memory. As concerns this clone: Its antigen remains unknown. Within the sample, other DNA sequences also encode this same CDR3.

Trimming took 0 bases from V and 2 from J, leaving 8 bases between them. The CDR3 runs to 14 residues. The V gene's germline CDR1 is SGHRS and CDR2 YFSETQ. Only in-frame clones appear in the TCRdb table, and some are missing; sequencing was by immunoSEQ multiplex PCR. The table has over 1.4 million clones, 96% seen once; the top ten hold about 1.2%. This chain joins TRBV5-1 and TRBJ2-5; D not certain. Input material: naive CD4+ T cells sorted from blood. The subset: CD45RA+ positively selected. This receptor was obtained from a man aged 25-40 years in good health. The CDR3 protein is CASSLAPGQETQYF. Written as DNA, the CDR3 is TGCGCCAGCAGCTTGGCCCCGGGTCAAGAGACCCAGTACTTC.